A single sample gave rise to the 4 T cell receptor beta chains below, sequenced in a study of T cells in Graves' hyperthyroidism and ophthalmopathy. TCR beta CDR3 region amplification was performed from RNA transcripts. First-round RT-PCR of the TCR CDR3 relied on the HTBI primer set. TCRdb analysed the multiplex PCR reads with MiXCR anew, one entry per CDR3 protein. This table has hundreds of thousands of distinct CDR3 sequences, 15% to 19% appearing once. Sequencing was done on a sample of blood. The origin of the receptors is a young woman with Graves' hyperthyroidism.

This clonotype was seen at least ten times. The J gene is TRBJ2-1, the V gene TRBV20-1; 9 bases fit TRBD2. CDR3 length equals 19 residues. Germline V CDR1 and CDR2: DFQATT, SNEGSKA (reference sequence). With 3 bases clipped from V and 2 bases from J, the junction kept 17 bases outside the gene matches. Here the CDR3 DNA reads TGCAGTGCTAGTGGCACTAGCGGGTCACGAGTCTATACCTACAATGAGCAGTTCTTC. Translated: CSASGTSGSRVYTYNEQFF.

The V gene is TRBV29-1, the J gene TRBJ2-7, with D perhaps matching TRBD2 (5 bases). V was cut by 4 bases and J by 5 bases, with 15 bases left in between. There are 13 residues in the CDR3. Germline CDR1 and CDR2: SQVTM and ANQGSEA. The CDR3 DNA sequence: TGCAGCGTTGCCAGCAGGACTCAAGACGAGCAGTACTTC. Amino acid sequence: CSVASRTQDEQYF.

The gene calls are TRBV25-1 and TRBJ2-1; D is uncertain. The CDR3 is 14 amino acids. V lost 5 bases and J lost 5, with 13 bases in between. Germline-derived CDR1 and CDR2 are MGHDK and SYGVNS. The CDR3 protein is CASSPANTHNEQFF. For the CDR3, the DNA is TGTGCCAGCAGTCCAGCGAATACCCACAATGAGCAGTTCTTC.

This clonotype was seen ten or more times. CDR3 DNA sequence: TGTGCCAGCAGTTCCCCCTTCTCCTACGAGCAGTACTTC. Its translation is CASSSPFSYEQYF. V and J are TRBV27 and TRBJ2-7; D unclear. Germline V gene lookup returns CDR1 MNHEY and CDR2 SMNVEV (reference sequence). Trimming shortened V by 4 bases and J by 0 bases, and 7 bases separated the two germline ends. CDR3 length: 13 amino acids.